This passage covers 4 T cell receptor beta chains from one sample sequenced in a study of T-cell reconstitution after alpha-beta-depleted transplantation in children. The TCRbeta library incorporated unique molecular identifiers. TCRdb re-called the PCR reads through MiXCR, storing one row per CDR3 protein. The repertoire holds some 830,000 distinct CDR3 sequences, about 15% seen once, with approximately 5% in the top ten. The input for sequencing was PBMCs, mostly from graft donor cells, taken 360 days after TCRalphabeta/CD19-depleted stem cell transplant. These receptors were obtained from a male patient under 18 who had a stem cell transplant for acute lymphoblastic leukemia, so the T cells may come from the graft donor.

This clonotype was seen more than once but under ten times. The chain links TRBV5-1 to TRBJ2-1; TRBD1 matches 10 bases. Germline assignment: CDR1 SGHRS and CDR2 YFSETQ. The CDR3 totals 14 residues. The junction had 7 bases not matched to a gene; V was cut back by 4 bases and J by 9 bases. The DNA of the CDR3 is TGCGCCAGCAGCACCGGGACAGGGGTCGGTGAGCAGTTCTTC. Residues: CASSTGTGVGEQFF.

This rearrangement joins TRBV28 to TRBJ2-7; D perhaps matches TRBD2 (5 bases). V dropped 2 bases and J dropped 4 bases, with 15 bases sitting between them. The CDR3 consists of 15 residues. Germline assignment: CDR1 MDHEN and CDR2 SYDVKM. The CDR3 sequence: CASSLIRRRGYEQYF. The CDR3 DNA is TGTGCCAGCAGTTTAATACGACGACGGGGATACGAGCAGTACTTC.

The gene calls are TRBV3-1 and TRBJ2-2; D gene uncertain. V lost 3 bases and J lost 3, with 5 bases in between. The germline CDR1 and CDR2 sequences are LGHDT and YNNKEL (reference sequence). The CDR3 loop spans 13 amino acids. The CDR3 coding sequence is TGTGCCAGCAGCCATTTGTACACCGGGGAGCTGTTTTTT. Translating gives CASSHLYTGELFF.

The V gene is TRBV2, the J gene TRBJ2-2; no firm D call. V was trimmed by 7 bases and J by 5 bases, leaving 17 bases between them. CDR3 length equals 15 residues. Germline V CDR1 and CDR2: SNHLY, FYNNEI. CDR3 coding DNA: TGTGCCAGCAACCTTCGGACCGACCGGACCGGGGAGCTGTTTTTT. Its protein is CASNLRTDRTGELFF.